This TCR beta chain was profiled in a study of CD8+ T cells in alopecia areata. Overall study: Tofacitinib treatment spanned 6 to 18 months, with 6 months off drug afterward. Broader study findings: Many expanded lesional clones persisted in scalp and blood during tofacitinib treatment.

Treatment indicated: oral pan-JAK inhibitor, 5-10 mg twice daily. Sampling of alopecia areata patients yielded lesional scalp punch biopsies as well as peripheral blood. A remark on this clone: Its antigen is unknown.

The J segment lost 3 bases and the V segment lost 0 bases, leaving 7 bases of the junction unmatched. CDR1 and CDR2 from the germline V gene are MNHEY and SVGAGI. The CDR3 consists of 16 residues. Extraction and reverse transcription of RNA yielded cDNA as the sequencing template. TCRdb keeps only in-frame clones here, not all; method: immunoSEQ multiplex PCR. Of approximately 180,000 clones listed, approximately 53% were seen once; the top ten hold more than 10%. This receptor was obtained from a human donor with alopecia areata. The genes are TRBV6-5 and TRBJ2-7, with TRBD1 matching 8 bases. Material: CD8+ T cells sorted from blood, obtained at week 24, from a patient treated with tofacitinib. The CDR3 loop is CASSYSSGQGLYEQYF. CDR3 sequence (DNA): TGTGCCAGCAGTTACTCGAGTGGACAGGGACTCTACGAGCAGTACTTC.